The clone carrying this T cell receptor beta chain was counted once. The entry originates in a study of control samples from healthy donors and cancer patients. The V and J ends lost 1 base and 5 bases respectively, with 2 bases between them. This CDR3 spans 12 amino acids. Data came from immunoSEQ multiplex PCR; TCRdb stores just in-frame clones and leaves some out. This sample has 130,000 or so clones, with over 85% found just once. The sequencing sample was made of PBMCs. The sequence came from a man in his fifties or sixties with head and neck cancer. This chain joins TRBV12-3 or TRBV12-4 and TRBJ2-2; D remains ambiguous. The CDR3 protein is CASSLGTGELFF. The CDR3 DNA reads TGTGCCAGCAGTTTAGGTACCGGGGAGCTGTTTTTT.